What follows are 3 T cell receptor beta chains derived from one specimen sequenced in a study of blood T cell repertoires in COVID-19. The method was immunoSEQ multiplex PCR; TCRdb's version includes in-frame clones alone and lacks a portion of them. The repertoire includes approximately 150,000 clones, about 86% of them detected once, and approximately 2.4% sits in the top ten. The sample consisted of PBMCs or T cells enriched from blood (not recorded which). The receptors were sampled from a man aged 40-55 years with acute COVID-19.

The chain employs TRBV4-2 and TRBJ2-5; 12 positions agree with TRBD2. Unmatched junction bases numbered 7, after V lost 3 bases and J lost 5 bases. CDR1 LGHNA and CDR2 YNFKEQ come from the germline V gene. This CDR3 region has 16 residues. The CDR3 reads CASSQLPLAGGETQYF. CDR3 nucleotides: TGTGCCAGCAGCCAGCTTCCTCTAGCGGGAGGGGAGACCCAGTACTTC.

This clone came up once. The V and J genes are TRBV4-2 and TRBJ2-1, with D possibly TRBD2 on 6 matching bases. V lost 7 bases, J lost 7 bases, and 20 bases lay in between. Germline CDR1 and CDR2: LGHNA and YNFKEQ. The CDR3 is made up of 15 amino acids. CDR3 in amino acids: CASKVGGINENEQFF. The CDR3 nucleotides are TGTGCCAGCAAAGTAGGCGGGATTAACGAGAATGAGCAGTTCTTC.

In its sample, this clone was seen a few times. The chain has TRBV11-3 and TRBJ2-1; 10 positions match TRBD2. This CDR3 has 16 amino acids. Germline CDR1 and CDR2: SGHNT and YENEEA. Unmatched junction bases numbered 6, after V lost 6 bases and J lost 1 base. CDR3 amino acids: CASSSSGSESYNEQFF. The CDR3, as DNA: TGTGCCAGCAGTTCTAGCGGGAGTGAGTCCTACAATGAGCAGTTCTTC.